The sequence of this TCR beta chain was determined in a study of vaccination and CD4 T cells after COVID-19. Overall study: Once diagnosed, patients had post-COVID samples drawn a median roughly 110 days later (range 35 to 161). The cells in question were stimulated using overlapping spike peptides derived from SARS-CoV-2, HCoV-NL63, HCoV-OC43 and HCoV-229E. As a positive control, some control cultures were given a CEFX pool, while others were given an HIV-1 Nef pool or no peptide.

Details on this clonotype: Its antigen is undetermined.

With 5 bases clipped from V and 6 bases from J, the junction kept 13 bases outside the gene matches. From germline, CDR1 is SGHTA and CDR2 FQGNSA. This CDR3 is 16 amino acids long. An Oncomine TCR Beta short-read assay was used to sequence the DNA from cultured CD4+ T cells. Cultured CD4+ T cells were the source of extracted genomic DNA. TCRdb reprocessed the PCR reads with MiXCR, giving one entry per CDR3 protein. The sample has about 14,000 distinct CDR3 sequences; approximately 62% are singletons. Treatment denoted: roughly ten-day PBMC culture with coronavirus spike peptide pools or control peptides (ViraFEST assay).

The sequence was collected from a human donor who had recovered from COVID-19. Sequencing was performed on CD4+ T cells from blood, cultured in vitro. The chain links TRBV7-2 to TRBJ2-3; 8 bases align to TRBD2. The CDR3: CASSPTRGGDTDTQYF. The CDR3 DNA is TGTGCCAGCAGCCCCACTCGGGGGGGGGATACGGATACGCAGTATTTT.